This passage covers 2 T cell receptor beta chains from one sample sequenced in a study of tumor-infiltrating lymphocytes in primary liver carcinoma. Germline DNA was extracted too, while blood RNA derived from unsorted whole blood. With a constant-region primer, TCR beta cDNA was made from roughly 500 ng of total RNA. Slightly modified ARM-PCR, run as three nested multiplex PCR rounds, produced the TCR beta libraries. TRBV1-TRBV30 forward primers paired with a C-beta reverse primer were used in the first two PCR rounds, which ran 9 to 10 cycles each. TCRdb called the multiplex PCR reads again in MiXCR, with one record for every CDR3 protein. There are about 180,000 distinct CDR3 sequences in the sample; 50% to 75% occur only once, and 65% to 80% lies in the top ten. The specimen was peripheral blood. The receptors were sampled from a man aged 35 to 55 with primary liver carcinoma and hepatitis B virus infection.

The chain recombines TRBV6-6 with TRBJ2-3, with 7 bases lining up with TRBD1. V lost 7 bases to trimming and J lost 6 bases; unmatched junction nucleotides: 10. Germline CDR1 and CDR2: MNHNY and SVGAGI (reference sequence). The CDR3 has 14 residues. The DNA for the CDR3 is TGTGCCAGCAACCTACAGGGGACGATCGATACGCAGTATTTT. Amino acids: CASNLQGTIDTQYF.

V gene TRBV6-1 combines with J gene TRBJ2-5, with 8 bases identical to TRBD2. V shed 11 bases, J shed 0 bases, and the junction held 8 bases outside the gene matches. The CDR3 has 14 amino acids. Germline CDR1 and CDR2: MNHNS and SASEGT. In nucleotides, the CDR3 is TGTGCCGCCTTAGCGGGGTGGTACCAAGAGACCCAGTACTTC. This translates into CAALAGWYQETQYF.